A selection of T cell receptor beta chains follows, all from one sample in a study of T cells in localized non-small cell lung cancer. The protocol was immunoSEQ multiplex PCR, while the TCRdb copy is restricted to in-frame clones and leaves out a portion. There are 20,000 to 25,000 clones in the sample; around 90% occur only once, and 15% lies in the top ten. The sequences come from peripheral blood, collected before any cancer treatment. The receptors shown here come from a man between 40 and 75 years old with stage III squamous cell lung carcinoma. Both conserved end residues are part of each CDR3. The order of the fields is J gene, clone size, V gene, D gene, CDR3 DNA, CDR3 protein. The D gene is left open where the match is weak. Some rows mark clone size as missing; the rest say once, few, many or name a class of expanded clone.

>TRBJ2-7|-|TRBV5-4|TRBD2
TGTGCCAGCAGCTTTTCCGGCGGGAGGGCCTTCGAGCAGTACTTC
CASSFSGGRAFEQYF
>TRBJ1-1|-|TRBV7-9|-
TGTGCCAGCAGCTCCGAGGGGGGGGGCACTGAAGCTTTCTTT
CASSSEGGGTEAFF
>TRBJ1-4|-|TRBV10-3|-
TGTGCCATCAGTGACGGTGCGAATGAAAAACTGTTTTTT
CAISDGANEKLFF
>TRBJ1-2|-|TRBV19|-
TGTGCCAGTAGTATAGACCCGGCGGTCGGCTACACCTTC
CASSIDPAVGYTF
>TRBJ2-7|-|TRBV27|TRBD2
TGTGCCAGCAGCGGGACTAGCGACTCCTACGAGCAGTACTTC
CASSGTSDSYEQYF
>TRBJ2-1|-|TRBV5-1|-
TGCGCCATCAGCTTGGGGGGTAAAAGCGGCAATGAGCAGTTCTTC
CAISLGGKSGNEQFF
>TRBJ2-5|-|TRBV6-4|TRBD2
TGTGCCAGCAGTGACTCTCGGCTAGCGGGGGTAGAGACCCAGTACTTC
CASSDSRLAGVETQYF
>TRBJ2-7|once|TRBV15|-
TGTGCCACCAGCAGAGATCAGGGGCCCTACGAGCAGTACTTC
CATSRDQGPYEQYF
>TRBJ2-5|-|TRBV5-4|-
TGTGCCGCTCATCCTAGGGAGGCTAAAGAGACCCAGTACTTC
CAAHPREAKETQYF
>TRBJ1-4|-|TRBV27|-
TGTGCCAGCAGTTTACATGGGTCGGGAAAACTGTTTTTT
CASSLHGSGKLFF
>TRBJ2-5|-|TRBV27|-
TGTGCCAGCAGTCCACCTCCAGGAGAGACCCAGTACTTC
CASSPPPGETQYF
>TRBJ2-7|-|TRBV4-1|-
TGCGCCAGCAGCCAAGGGGGGGCCGACGAGCAGTACTTC
CASSQGGADEQYF
>TRBJ1-3|once|TRBV5-6|TRBD1
TGTGCCAGCAGCTGGACAGGGGGGATTGGAAACACCATATATTTT
CASSWTGGIGNTIYF
>TRBJ1-2|-|TRBV7-8|-
TGTGCCAGCAGCTTATCCCGAAAGGGTGGCTACACCTTC
CASSLSRKGGYTF
>TRBJ2-1|-|TRBV5-1|-
TGCGCCAGCAGCTTGGCCGAGACCAAGGGGAATGAGCAGTTCTTC
CASSLAETKGNEQFF
>TRBJ2-2|few|TRBV4-1|TRBD1
TGCGCCAGCAGCCACTCTCCTAGGACAGGGAACACCGGGGAGCTGTTTTTT
CASSHSPRTGNTGELFF
>TRBJ2-7|once|TRBV28|-
TGTGCCAGCAGTTTTAGTGTCAGGGAGCAGTACTTC
CASSFSVREQYF
>TRBJ1-5|-|TRBV15|TRBD1
TGTGCCACCAGCCGGGGACAGGGCAATCAGCCCCAGCATTTT
CATSRGQGNQPQHF
>TRBJ1-2|-|TRBV5-4|-
TGTGCCAGCAGCCCGCTTTTGGGGGCGGTCTATGGCTACACCTTC
CASSPLLGAVYGYTF
>TRBJ1-2|few|TRBV4-3|TRBD1
TGCGCCAGCAGCCAAACCGGGACAGGGGGTTATGGCTACACCTTC
CASSQTGTGGYGYTF
>TRBJ2-7|-|TRBV7-6|-
TGTGCCAGCAGCTCCGGCGTTGGGGGGCGGGTCTACGAGCAGTACTTC
CASSSGVGGRVYEQYF
>TRBJ1-5|-|TRBV7-8|TRBD1
TGTGCCAGCAGCTTAAAGCGGGGACAGAATAGCAATCAGCCCCAGCATTTT
CASSLKRGQNSNQPQHF
>TRBJ1-1|-|TRBV7-9|-
TGTGCCAGCAGTCCACAGGGAACTGAAGCTTTCTTT
CASSPQGTEAFF
>TRBJ1-2|few|TRBV5-1|-
TGCGCCAGCAGAACCGTTCTCGACTATGGCTACACCTTC
CASRTVLDYGYTF
>TRBJ2-3|-|TRBV5-4|TRBD2
TGTGCCAGCAGCGCCGGGACTAGCGGACCAGATACGCAGTATTTT
CASSAGTSGPDTQYF
>TRBJ2-5|-|TRBV7-6|TRBD2
TGTGCCAGCAGAATCAGGGCAGCGGGGCGCCAAGAGACCCAGTACTTC
CASRIRAAGRQETQYF
>TRBJ1-6|few|TRBV18|-
TGTGCCAGCTCAGTCCAGGGAGTGGGAGAATCACCCCTCCACTTT
CASSVQGVGESPLHF
>TRBJ1-2|-|TRBV6-5|-
TGTGCCAGCAGTTACGATCGTGGGACCCGCGGCTACACCTTC
CASSYDRGTRGYTF
>TRBJ2-3|-|TRBV5-5|TRBD2
TGTGCCAGCAGCTCACTAGCGGGGTTCACAGATACGCAGTATTTT
CASSSLAGFTDTQYF